This entry is about one TCR beta chain. Antigen specificity is unknown. CD4+ T cells from unexposed donors were obtained before the COVID-19 pandemic (2011-2018). After about 11 days of culture, CD4+ T cells were isolated. Sequencing was performed with immunoSEQ multiplex PCR; in TCRdb, only in-frame clones are kept and a portion is missing. The table includes about 20,000 clones, 60% to 80% detected once. Germline assignment: CDR1 GTSNPN and CDR2 SVGIG (reference sequence). This CDR3 contains 15 residues. V lost 8 bases and J lost 2; bases outside the gene matches: 11. This record belongs to a study of CD4 T cells in relation to SARS-CoV-2 and coronaviruses.

Sequenced input: CD4+ T cells from PBMCs, cultured in vitro. V gene TRBV30 combines with J gene TRBJ2-3, with 9 bases aligning to TRBD2. The sequence was obtained from a human donor in good health. The CDR3 sequence is CARSSGRPLTDTQYF. CDR3 bases: TGTGCCAGATCAAGCGGGAGGCCTCTCACAGATACGCAGTATTTT. Supplemented by reference TRBV30 and TRBJ2-3, the full variable domain reads SQTIHQWPATLVQPVGSPLSLECTVEGTSNPNLYWYRQAAGRGLQLLFYSVGIGQISSEVPQNLSASRPQDRQFILSSKKLLLSDSGFYLCARSSGRPLTDTQYFGPGTRLTVL.